This T cell receptor beta chain was obtained from a study of T cells expressing NK-cell markers. Background on the study: Obtained from sorted CD3+CD56+NKG2C+, CD3+CD56+NKG2C- and CD3+CD56-NKG2C+ T cells were the TCR beta repertoires.

As regards this clonotype: Its antigen is currently unknown.

5'RACE template switching built TCR beta cDNA with unique molecular identifiers. TCRdb reprocessed the 5' RACE reads and stores each CDR3 protein as one record, lacking DNA. The repertoire table contains some 140,000 distinct CDR3 sequences. The CDR3 is made up of 16 amino acids. Per germline, CDR1 MNHEY and CDR2 SVGAGI. Study outcomes and limitations: Where several donors were concerned, these clonotypes also led the CD3+CD56-NKG2C+ fraction. Dominant NKG2C+ clonotypes in five or six donors made up roughly 1.0-7.0% of CD8+ T cells.

This TCR derives from a woman in her forties or fifties in good health. The V and J genes are TRBV6-5 and TRBJ2-1; TCRdb reports TRBD1, a call that lacks DNA to check it against. Material for sequencing was blood T cells: a sorted CD56 or NKG2C T cell subset, CD4+ or CD8+ T cells, or bulk PBMC T cells (not recorded which). The CDR3 is CASSYSKAGAYNEQFF.